The 17 T cell receptor beta chains listed next were all sequenced from one sample in a study of blood T cell repertoires in COVID-19. The assay was immunoSEQ multiplex PCR, and TCRdb's table has in-frame clones only and misses some. The data contain roughly 35,000 clones, approximately 81% of them singletons. Sequencing was performed on peripheral blood. These receptors all stem from a man older than 75 with acute or convalescent COVID-19.

The chain has TRBV20-1 and TRBJ1-3; D is perhaps TRBD1 (5 bases). The CDR3 covers 14 residues. CDR1 is DFQATT, CDR2 SNEGSKA, per germline (reference sequence). The V gene lost 3 bases and the J gene lost 0 bases, with 9 bases spanning the gap. CDR3 nucleotide sequence: TGCAGTGCTAGTGGGAGGGGCTCTGGAAACACCATATATTTT. It specifies CSASGRGSGNTIYF.

The chain couples TRBV7-6 to TRBJ2-7, with a possible D match to TRBD2 (5 bases). Germline-derived CDR1 and CDR2 are SGHVS and FNYEAQ. Trimming took off 2 bases at V and 1 base at J, with 12 bases between the two ends. This CDR3 has 15 amino acids. CDR3 sequence reads: CASSLLDERSYEQYF. Here the CDR3 DNA reads TGTGCCAGCAGCTTACTGGACGAGCGGTCCTACGAGCAGTACTTC.

As DNA, the CDR3 is TGTGCCAGCAGCTTGTTCAGCGGGGGGGCGAATGAGCAGTTCTTC. Amino acids: CASSLFSGGANEQFF. The genes are TRBV5-6 and TRBJ2-1, with 10 bases aligning to TRBD2. Germline V CDR1 and CDR2: SGHDT, YYEEEE. V lost 1 base and J lost 7; bases outside the gene matches: 5. CDR3 length: 15 residues.

Turning to this clone: This specimen includes other DNA sequences encoding the same CDR3. The chain carries TRBV7-9 and TRBJ2-1, with 14 positions matching TRBD2. V was pared by 5 bases and J by 6 bases, with 3 bases of the junction left unmatched. The CDR3 is 15 amino acids. CDR1 is SEHNR and CDR2 is FQNEAQ in the germline V gene (reference sequence). CDR3 loop: CASSPGTSGGNEQFF. CDR3 DNA sequence: TGTGCCAGCAGCCCCGGGACTAGCGGGGGCAATGAGCAGTTCTTC.

The genes are TRBV5-1 and TRBJ2-3, with 10 nucleotides matching TRBD2. With 2 bases clipped from V and 6 bases from J, the junction kept 9 bases outside the gene matches. The CDR3 sequence is 16 residues long. From germline, CDR1 is SGHRS and CDR2 YFSETQ. This CDR3 reads CASSLGPSGGGDTQYF. The DNA for the CDR3 is TGCGCCAGCAGCTTAGGGCCTAGCGGGGGTGGGGATACGCAGTATTTT. Full variable domain (missing parts from reference TRBV5-1 and TRBJ2-3): KAGVTQTPRYLIKTRGQQVTLSCSPISGHRSVSWYQQTPGQGLQFLFEYFSETQRNKGNFPGRFSGRQFSNSRSEMNVSTLELGDSALYLCASSLGPSGGGDTQYFGPGTRLTVL.

The rearrangement joins TRBV27 to TRBJ2-6, with 9 bases identical to TRBD2. The CDR3 runs to 19 residues. The germline gives CDR1 MNHEY, CDR2 SMNVEV (reference sequence). Germline trimming cut 2 bases from V and 0 bases from J; bases unmatched to any gene: 8. The CDR3 sequence is CASSLSGGPPSSGANVLTF. DNA for the CDR3: TGTGCCAGCAGTTTAAGCGGGGGGCCTCCCTCCTCTGGGGCCAACGTCCTGACTTTC.

The rearrangement joins TRBV28 to TRBJ1-3, with TRBD1 as a possible D gene (5 bases). This CDR3 spans 15 amino acids. Germline V gene sequence: CDR1 MDHEN, CDR2 SYDVKM. With 6 bases removed from V and 0 bases from J, the gap between germline ends came to 12 bases. CDR3 sequence reads: CASSSGHFSGNTIYF. DNA of the CDR3: TGTGCCAGCAGCTCCGGACACTTCTCTGGAAACACCATATATTTT.

V is TRBV6-5 and J is TRBJ1-1; D ambiguous. The V gene's germline CDR1 is MNHEY and CDR2 SVGAGI. Trimming stripped 7 bases from V and 7 bases from J, with 16 bases between. The CDR3 has 13 residues. CDR3 coding DNA: TGTGCCAGCACCCAGGCCCTCTCCCTTGAAGCTTTCTTT. Translating gives CASTQALSLEAFF.

The V and J genes are TRBV11-2 and TRBJ2-1; D is undetermined. There are 14 residues in the CDR3. CDR1 SGHAT and CDR2 FQNNGV come from the germline V gene. V dropped 6 bases and J dropped 2 bases, with 11 bases sitting between them. CDR3 amino acids: CASSLASTYNEQFF. CDR3 sequence (DNA): TGTGCCAGCAGTCTGGCCTCCACCTACAATGAGCAGTTCTTC.

The chain is built from TRBV7-2 and TRBJ2-7; TRBD1 matches at 8 bases. The V gene's germline CDR1 is SGHTA and CDR2 FQGNSA. CDR3 size: 14 residues. The J segment lost 2 bases and the V segment lost 1 base, leaving 1 base of the junction unmatched. In DNA form, the CDR3 reads TGTGCCAGCAGCTTAGGGACAGGGCCCTACGAGCAGTACTTC. Its protein is CASSLGTGPYEQYF.

This clone is judged medium-sized. V and J are TRBV4-3 and TRBJ1-2; D might be TRBD1 (5 bases). The CDR3 runs to 15 residues. V shed 0 bases and J shed 0 bases, with 8 bases lying between them. Germline-derived CDR1 and CDR2 are LGHNA and YSLEER. This CDR3 reads CASSQDRGTNYGYTF. CDR3 DNA: TGCGCCAGCAGCCAAGATCGGGGGACTAACTATGGCTACACCTTC.

The chain links TRBV11-2 to TRBJ2-7; 9 positions match TRBD1. With V trimmed by 3 bases and J by 5 bases, 11 bases remained unmatched. Germline assignment: CDR1 SGHAT and CDR2 FQNNGV. The CDR3 runs 16 residues. Written as DNA, the CDR3 is TGTGCCAGCAGCTTGGGGACAGGGTTTGTTTCGGACGAGCAGTACTTC. Residues: CASSLGTGFVSDEQYF.

The genes are TRBV19 and TRBJ2-2; no clear D. The V gene lost 5 bases and the J gene lost 2 bases, with 15 bases spanning the gap. Germline CDR1 is LNHDA and CDR2 is SQIVND (reference sequence). The CDR3 contains 16 residues. The CDR3: CASSSLENRNTGELFF. The CDR3 nucleotides read TGTGCCAGTAGTTCTCTGGAGAACCGAAACACCGGGGAGCTGTTTTTT.

This sequence joins TRBV7-3 and TRBJ2-7, with unresolved D. CDR3 length equals 15 residues. Looked up from germline, CDR1 is SGHTA and CDR2 is FQGTGA. Trimming cost V 5 bases and J 4 bases, with 18 bases left between them. CDR3 residues: CASSPLGTPDYEQYF. The CDR3 DNA sequence: TGTGCCAGCAGCCCCCTGGGCACTCCGGATTACGAGCAGTACTTC.

The rearrangement links TRBV28 to TRBJ1-3; tentatively, D is TRBD1 (6 bases). This CDR3 has 16 residues. The V gene lost 6 bases and the J gene lost 4 bases, with 19 bases spanning the gap. Germline CDR1 is MDHEN and CDR2 is SYDVKM. The CDR3 DNA reads as TGTGCCAGCAGAAGAGAGATGGGGGCCTCGGGAAACACCATATATTTT. This codes for CASRREMGASGNTIYF.

This sequence joins TRBV27 and TRBJ2-7; unclear D gene. CDR1 MNHEY and CDR2 SMNVEV come from the germline V gene (reference sequence). Trimming stripped 5 bases from V and 3 bases from J, with 8 bases between. The CDR3 sequence is 12 residues long. CDR3 coding DNA: TGTGCCAGCAGTGCCACAAGCTACGAGCAGTACTTC. Protein sequence: CASSATSYEQYF.

This chain uses TRBV5-6 with TRBJ1-5; D possibly corresponds to TRBD1 (6 bases). The CDR3 covers 18 residues. Trimming removed 4 bases at V and 3 bases at J, with 23 bases between. In germline, CDR1 is SGHDT, CDR2 YYEEEE. CDR3 loop: CASSGGAAGDLYNQPQHF. The CDR3, as DNA: TGTGCCAGCAGCGGCGGAGCGGCAGGGGACCTTTACAATCAGCCCCAGCATTTT.